This TCR beta chain comes out of a study of blood T cell repertoires in COVID-19. Produced via immunoSEQ multiplex PCR; TCRdb's table is partial and in-frame only. Among around 11,000 clones, approximately 87% were seen once, and the ten largest hold about 13%. This clone was found once. V lost 4 bases and J lost 2; bases outside the gene matches: 3. The CDR3 extends over 16 amino acids. CDR1 is KGHDR and CDR2 is SFDVKD in the germline V gene. The rearrangement uses TRBV24-1 and TRBJ2-1, with 11 nucleotides matching TRBD2. The sequence was obtained from a human donor in a cohort sampled during active COVID-19. Sequenced input: peripheral blood. The CDR3 here is CATSDQTSGTYNEQFF. The CDR3 DNA sequence: TGTGCCACCAGTGACCAGACTAGCGGGACCTACAATGAGCAGTTCTTC.